The 2 T cell receptor beta chains below were found in one sample sequenced in a study of blood T cell repertoires in COVID-19. Profiling relied on immunoSEQ multiplex PCR, and the TCRdb table lists in-frame clones only, not all of them. The repertoire holds about 190,000 clones, with about 89% as singletons. Sequencing was done on a sample of peripheral blood. These TCRs come from a man in his forties with acute or convalescent COVID-19.

This chain connects TRBV6-1 to TRBJ2-7, with D possibly matching TRBD1 (6 bases). Germline-derived CDR1 and CDR2 are MNHNS and SASEGT. Trimming cost V 2 bases and J 3 bases, with 14 bases left between them. The CDR3 has 15 amino acids. The CDR3 coding sequence is TGTGCCAGCAGTGAATCGGGGAACAGGGACTACGAGCAGTACTTC. Protein: CASSESGNRDYEQYF.

This rearrangement joins TRBV11-1 to TRBJ2-7; no definite D call. The CDR3 totals 12 residues. The V end was cut by 4 bases, the J end by 3 bases, with 7 bases between. Looked up from germline, CDR1 is SGHAT and CDR2 is FQDESV (reference sequence). CDR3 coding DNA: TGTGCCAGCAGCTCCTCCGGCTACGAGCAGTACTTC. The encoded protein is CASSSSGYEQYF.